The TCR beta chain under discussion was sequenced for a study of shared T cell receptors in the human thymus. Sequencing was performed with immunoSEQ multiplex PCR; in TCRdb, only in-frame clones are kept and a portion is missing. The data show 630,000 or so clones, with more than 70% seen just once and approximately 0.0097% held by the top ten. These records were also assigned to another study, of human thymus T cells. That paper states: In corrective heart surgery, resections were taken, and these provided the thymus tissue. Thymic TCR repertoires of unrelated people reportedly overlapped highly.

This TCR was sampled from a boy in the first two years of life with a congenital heart defect. Source material: thymocytes.

The CDR3 reads CASSLIQGAKINEKLFF. The CDR3 region has the DNA TGTGCCAGCAGTTTAATTCAGGGGGCCAAGATTAATGAAAAACTGTTTTTT. This chain uses TRBV27 with TRBJ1-4, with 8 bases matching TRBD1. The CDR3 is made up of 17 amino acids. The germline V gene encodes CDR1 MNHEY and CDR2 SMNVEV (reference sequence). The V and J ends lost 2 bases and 4 bases, in that order; junction bases with no gene match: 9.